This section outlines one T cell receptor beta chain sequence together with its context. Its target is not known. Additional DNA sequences in this sample encode the identical CDR3. The data derive from a study of shared clonotypes between healthy human individuals. V gave up 0 bases and J gave up 4 bases, with 3 bases separating them. The V gene's germline CDR1 is SGDLS and CDR2 YYNGEE. The CDR3 runs 12 residues. Libraries were prepared by immunoSEQ multiplex PCR; TCRdb keeps only in-frame clonotypes and omits some of them. The table has 2,500,000 or so clones, roughly 90% seen once. Study-wide results and caveats: The generation probabilities recorded for non-shared clonotypes fell below those of clonotypes shared by all four donors. Owing to a small donor count, the genetic and exposure-history diversity represented was limited. Sampling included only blood; tissue repertoires likely differ.

Subsets obtained from CD4+ cells comprised CD45RA+ naive and CD45RA-negative memory cells. The V gene is TRBV9, the J gene TRBJ2-3; D uncertain. The material sequenced was naive CD4+ T cells from PBMCs. Subset in this sample: CD45RA+ positively selected. This clonotype originated in a man aged 18 to 30 in good health. Some clones in this sample may be carry-over from other donors' samples. The CDR3 DNA reads as TGTGCCAGCAGCGTAGATCCAGATACGCAGTATTTT. This sequence encodes CASSVDPDTQYF.